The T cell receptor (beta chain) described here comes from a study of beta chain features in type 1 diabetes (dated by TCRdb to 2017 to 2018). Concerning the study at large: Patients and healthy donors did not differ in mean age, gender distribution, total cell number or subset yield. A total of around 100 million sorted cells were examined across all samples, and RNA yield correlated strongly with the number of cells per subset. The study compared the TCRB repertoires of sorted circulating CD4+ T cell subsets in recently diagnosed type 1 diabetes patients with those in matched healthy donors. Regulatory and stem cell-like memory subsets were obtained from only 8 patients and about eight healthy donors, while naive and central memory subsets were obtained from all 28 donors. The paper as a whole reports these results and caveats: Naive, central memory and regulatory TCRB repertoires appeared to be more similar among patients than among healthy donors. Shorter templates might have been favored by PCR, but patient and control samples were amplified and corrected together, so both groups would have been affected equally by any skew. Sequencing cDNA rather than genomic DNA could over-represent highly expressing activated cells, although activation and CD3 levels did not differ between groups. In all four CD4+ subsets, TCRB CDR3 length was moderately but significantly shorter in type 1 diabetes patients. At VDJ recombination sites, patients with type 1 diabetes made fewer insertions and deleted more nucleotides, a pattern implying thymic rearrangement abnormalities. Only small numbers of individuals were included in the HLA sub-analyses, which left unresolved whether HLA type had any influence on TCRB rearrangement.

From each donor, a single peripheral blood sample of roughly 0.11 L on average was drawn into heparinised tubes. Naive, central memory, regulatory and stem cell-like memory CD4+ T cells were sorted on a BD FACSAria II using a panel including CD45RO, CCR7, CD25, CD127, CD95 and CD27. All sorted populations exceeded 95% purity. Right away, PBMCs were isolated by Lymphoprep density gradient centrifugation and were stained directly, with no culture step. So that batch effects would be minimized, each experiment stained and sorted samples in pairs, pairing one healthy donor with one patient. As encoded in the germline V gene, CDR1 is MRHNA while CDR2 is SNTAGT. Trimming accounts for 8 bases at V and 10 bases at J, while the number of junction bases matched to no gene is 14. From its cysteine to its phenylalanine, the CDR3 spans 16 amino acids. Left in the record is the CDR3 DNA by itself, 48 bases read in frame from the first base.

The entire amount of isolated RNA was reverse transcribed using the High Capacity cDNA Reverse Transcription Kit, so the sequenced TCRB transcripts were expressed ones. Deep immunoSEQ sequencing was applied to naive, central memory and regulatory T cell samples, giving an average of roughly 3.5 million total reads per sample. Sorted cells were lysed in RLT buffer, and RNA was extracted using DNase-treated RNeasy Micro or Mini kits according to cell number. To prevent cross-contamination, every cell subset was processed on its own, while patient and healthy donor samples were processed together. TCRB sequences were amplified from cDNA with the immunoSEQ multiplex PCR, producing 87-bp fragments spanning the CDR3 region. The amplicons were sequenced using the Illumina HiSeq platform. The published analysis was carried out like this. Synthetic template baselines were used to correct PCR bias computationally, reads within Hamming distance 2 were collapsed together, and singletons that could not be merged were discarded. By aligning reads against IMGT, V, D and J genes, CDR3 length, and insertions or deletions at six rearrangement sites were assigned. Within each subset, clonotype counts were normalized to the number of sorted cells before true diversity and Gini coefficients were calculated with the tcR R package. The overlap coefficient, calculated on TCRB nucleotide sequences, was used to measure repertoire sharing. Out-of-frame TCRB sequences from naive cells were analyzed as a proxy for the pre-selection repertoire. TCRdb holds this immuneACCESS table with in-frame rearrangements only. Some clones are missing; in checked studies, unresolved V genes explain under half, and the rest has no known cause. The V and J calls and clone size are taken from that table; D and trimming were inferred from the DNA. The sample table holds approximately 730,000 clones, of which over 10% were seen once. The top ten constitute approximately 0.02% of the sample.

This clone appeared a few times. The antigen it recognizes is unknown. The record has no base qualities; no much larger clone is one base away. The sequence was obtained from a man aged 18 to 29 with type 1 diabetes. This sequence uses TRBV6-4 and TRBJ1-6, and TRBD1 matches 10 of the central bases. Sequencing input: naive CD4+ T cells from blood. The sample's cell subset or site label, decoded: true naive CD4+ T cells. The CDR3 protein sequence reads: CASSITGTGDFSPLHF. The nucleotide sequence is TGTGCCAGCTCGATTACCGGGACAGGGGATTTCTCACCCCTCCACTTT.